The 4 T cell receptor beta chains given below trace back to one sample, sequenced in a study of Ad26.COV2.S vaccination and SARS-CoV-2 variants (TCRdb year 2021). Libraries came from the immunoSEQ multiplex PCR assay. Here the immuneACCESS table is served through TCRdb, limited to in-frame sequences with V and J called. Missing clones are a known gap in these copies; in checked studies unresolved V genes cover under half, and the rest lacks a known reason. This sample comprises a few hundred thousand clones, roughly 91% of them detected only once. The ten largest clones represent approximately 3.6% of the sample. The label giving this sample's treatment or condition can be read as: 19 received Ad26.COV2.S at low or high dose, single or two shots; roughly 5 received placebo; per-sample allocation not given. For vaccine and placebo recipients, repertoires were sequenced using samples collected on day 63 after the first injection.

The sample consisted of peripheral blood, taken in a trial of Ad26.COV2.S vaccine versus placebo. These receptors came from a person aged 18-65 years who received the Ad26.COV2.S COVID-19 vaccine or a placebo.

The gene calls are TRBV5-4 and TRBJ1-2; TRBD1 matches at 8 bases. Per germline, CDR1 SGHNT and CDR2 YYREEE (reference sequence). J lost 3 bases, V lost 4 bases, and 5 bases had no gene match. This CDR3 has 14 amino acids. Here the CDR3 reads CASSIETGDYGYTF. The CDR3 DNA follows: TGTGCCAGCAGCATCGAGACAGGGGACTATGGCTACACCTTC.

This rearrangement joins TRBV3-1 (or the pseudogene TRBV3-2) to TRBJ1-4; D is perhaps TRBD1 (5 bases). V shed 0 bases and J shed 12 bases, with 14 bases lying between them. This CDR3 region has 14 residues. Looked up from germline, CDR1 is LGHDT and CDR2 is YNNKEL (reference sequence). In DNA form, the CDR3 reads TGTGCCAGCAGCCAAGATGGGGCGCTGGGCCAACTGTTTTTT. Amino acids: CASSQDGALGQLFF.

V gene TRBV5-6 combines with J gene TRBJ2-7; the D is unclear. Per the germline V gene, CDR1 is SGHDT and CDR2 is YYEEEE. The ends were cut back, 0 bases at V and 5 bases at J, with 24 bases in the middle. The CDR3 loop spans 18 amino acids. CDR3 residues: CASSLAPLKNLRPNEQYF. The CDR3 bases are TGTGCCAGCAGCTTGGCCCCATTGAAAAACCTGAGGCCTAACGAGCAGTACTTC.

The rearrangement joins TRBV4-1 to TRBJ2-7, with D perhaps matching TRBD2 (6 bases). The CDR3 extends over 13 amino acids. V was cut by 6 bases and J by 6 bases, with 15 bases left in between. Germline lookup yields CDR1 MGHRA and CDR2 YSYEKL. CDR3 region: CASRTGTGSEQYF. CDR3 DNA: TGCGCCAGCAGAACCGGGACCGGGAGCGAGCAGTACTTC.